The 3 T cell receptor beta chains below were found in one sample sequenced in a study of T cells in Graves' hyperthyroidism and ophthalmopathy (dated by TCRdb to between 2018 and 2020). The library came from multiplex PCR. TCRdb names Illumina HiSeq 2000 as the instrument used. Amplification of TCR beta CDR3 regions was carried out from RNA transcripts. For the first round of RT-PCR on the TCR CDR3, the HTBI primer set was used together with the Qiagen OneStep RT-PCR kit. Through fastp at Q25 and MiXCR, TCRdb rebuilt clones from the public reads, retaining in-frame beta chains. Rows with one shared CDR3 protein collapse into an entry with the most common genes and DNA. For this sample the table gives a few hundred thousand distinct CDR3 sequences, of which approximately 15% were detected only once. Approximately 15% of the sample belongs to the ten largest clones. Sequencing input: blood. These receptors originate from a woman aged 40 to 50 with Graves' hyperthyroidism.

This clonotype was observed many times. The rearrangement uses TRBV5-1 and TRBJ2-5; no clear D gene. The CDR3 is made up of 12 amino acids. Trimming took off 4 bases at V and 3 bases at J, with 7 bases between the two ends. Per the germline V gene, CDR1 is SGHRS and CDR2 is YFSETQ. In DNA, the CDR3 is TGCGCCAGCAGCCTAGAAAAAGAGACCCAGTACTTC. Translation: CASSLEKETQYF.

This clonotype was counted many times. The chain recombines TRBV3-1 with TRBJ2-7, with 11 bases fitting TRBD1. Germline V lookup: CDR1 LGHDT, CDR2 YNNKEL (reference sequence). The CDR3 totals 14 residues. V trimming: 3 bases; J trimming: 5 bases; junction bases outside the gene matches: 3. CDR3 loop: CASSHRDRGDEQYF. The CDR3 DNA follows: TGTGCCAGCAGCCACCGGGACAGGGGGGACGAGCAGTACTTC.

Concerning this clonotype: Possible read error: a much larger clone is one base away. The gene calls are TRBV2 and TRBJ2-4; 10 positions agree with TRBD1. CDR3 size: 15 residues. Germline values: CDR1 SNHLY, CDR2 FYNNEI. V lost 5 bases and J lost 5; bases outside the gene matches: 6. The CDR3 nucleotides are TGTGCCAGCAGTACAAGAGGGACAGGGGAAAACATTCAGTACTTC. This translates into CASSTRGTGENIQYF.